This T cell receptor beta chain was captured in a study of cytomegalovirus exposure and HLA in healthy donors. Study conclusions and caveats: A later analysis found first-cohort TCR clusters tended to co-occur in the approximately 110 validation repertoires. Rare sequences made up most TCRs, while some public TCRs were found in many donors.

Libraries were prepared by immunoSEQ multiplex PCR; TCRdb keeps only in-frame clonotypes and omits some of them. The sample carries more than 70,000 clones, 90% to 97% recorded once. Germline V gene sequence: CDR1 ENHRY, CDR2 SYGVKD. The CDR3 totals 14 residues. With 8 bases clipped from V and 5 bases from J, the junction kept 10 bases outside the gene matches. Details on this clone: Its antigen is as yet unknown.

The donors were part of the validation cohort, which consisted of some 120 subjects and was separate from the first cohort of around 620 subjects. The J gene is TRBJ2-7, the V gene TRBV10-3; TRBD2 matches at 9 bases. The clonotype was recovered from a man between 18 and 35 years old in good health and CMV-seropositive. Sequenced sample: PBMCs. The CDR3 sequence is CAIESAGGLNEQYF. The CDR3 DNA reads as TGTGCCATCGAATCAGCGGGAGGCCTGAACGAGCAGTACTTC.